This T cell receptor beta chain was captured by sequencing in a study of tumor and adjacent non-tumor tissue in lung cancer. RNA was extracted from bulk tissue without any cell sorting. The library came from three nested PCR rounds adapted from ARM-PCR protocols. TCRdb processed the multiplex PCR reads anew with MiXCR; each CDR3 protein has one entry. The table includes about 75,000 distinct CDR3 sequences, roughly 73% detected once. The length of the CDR3 is 16 residues. Germline V gene sequence: CDR1 DFQATT, CDR2 SNEGSKA (reference sequence). J was trimmed by 5 bases and V by 0 bases; bases with no gene match: 10. The table lists this clonotype with many counts.

The sample was lung tumor tissue. V and J are TRBV20-1 and TRBJ2-4; 7 bases are shared with TRBD2. The source of this sequence is a woman aged 50 to 60 with non-small cell lung cancer. Written as DNA, the CDR3 is TGCAGTGCTAGAGACATAATGAGCGGGAACGAAAACATTCAGTACTTC. Translation: CSARDIMSGNENIQYF.